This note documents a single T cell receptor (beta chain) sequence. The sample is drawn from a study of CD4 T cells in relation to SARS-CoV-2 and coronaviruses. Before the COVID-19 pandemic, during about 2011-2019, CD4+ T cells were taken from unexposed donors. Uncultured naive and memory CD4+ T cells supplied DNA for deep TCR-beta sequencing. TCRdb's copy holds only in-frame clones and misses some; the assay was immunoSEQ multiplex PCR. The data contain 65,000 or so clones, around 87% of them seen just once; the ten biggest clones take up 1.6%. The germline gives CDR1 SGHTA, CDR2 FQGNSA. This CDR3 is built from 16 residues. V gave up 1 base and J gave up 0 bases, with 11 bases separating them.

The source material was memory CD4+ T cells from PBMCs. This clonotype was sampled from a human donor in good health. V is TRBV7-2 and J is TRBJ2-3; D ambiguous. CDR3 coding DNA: TGTGCCAGCAGCTTAGGGCTCCAGGCGAGCACAGATACGCAGTATTTT. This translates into CASSLGLQASTDTQYF. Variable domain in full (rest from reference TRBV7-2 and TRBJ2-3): GAGVSQSPSNKVTEKGKDVELRCDPISGHTALYWYRQSLGQGLEFLIYFQGNSAPDKSGLPSDRFSAERTGGSVSTLTIQRTQQEDSAVYLCASSLGLQASTDTQYFGPGTRLTVL.